This is a list of T cell receptor beta chains from one sample in a study of synovial regulatory T cells in juvenile arthritis. TCRdb keeps only in-frame clones here, not all; method: immunoSEQ multiplex PCR. Recorded here are roughly 9,900 clones; the top ten clones represent 0.95% to 1%. Sequencing was done on a sample of Treg cells from blood. All receptors come from a donor under 30 with juvenile idiopathic arthritis. Both conserved end residues are part of each CDR3.

TRBV4-1	TRBJ2-1	CASSLVGPNEQFF
TRBV5-6	TRBJ2-1	CASSTALRGLYNEQFF
TRBV19	TRBJ1-2	CASRDRGSRGYTF
TRBV10-1	TRBJ2-7	CASSVNSEGQYF
TRBV6-1	TRBJ1-2	CASSLTGLTNYGYTF
TRBV9	TRBJ2-7	CASSPGGEQYF
TRBV19	TRBJ1-5	CASSTGTQGIYSNQPQHF
TRBV12-2	TRBJ2-2	CASRRVGGVGTGELFF
TRBV19	TRBJ1-5	CASSIGYRGGNQPQHF
TRBV7-9	TRBJ2-3	CASSWEDTQYF
TRBV10-2	TRBJ2-7	CASSTGWGAVF
TRBV28	TRBJ1-2	CASSTGQGPYGYTF
TRBV10-3	TRBJ1-1	CAISWVNENTEAFF
TRBV28	TRBJ1-2	CASSLVYGPTNYGYTF
TRBV6-1	TRBJ1-6	CASSSQSGTGLHF
TRBV28	TRBJ2-1	CASSYTFGTSGRWNNEQFF
TRBV28	TRBJ2-4	CATGAKNIQYF
TRBV6-5	TRBJ1-2	CASKSTGGYGYTF
TRBV12-5	TRBJ2-7	CASGLGPGTYEQYF
TRBV5-1	TRBJ1-1	CASSSGVNTEAFF
TRBV7-6	TRBJ1-1	CASSFLPHSEAFF
TRBV10-3	TRBJ1-3	CAISRPPGPSGNTIYF
TRBV5-1	TRBJ2-3	CASSQGAAGHTDTQYF
TRBV10-2	TRBJ1-1	CASSASRTEAFF
TRBV18	TRBJ2-6	CASSPPNPFAVEGANVLTF